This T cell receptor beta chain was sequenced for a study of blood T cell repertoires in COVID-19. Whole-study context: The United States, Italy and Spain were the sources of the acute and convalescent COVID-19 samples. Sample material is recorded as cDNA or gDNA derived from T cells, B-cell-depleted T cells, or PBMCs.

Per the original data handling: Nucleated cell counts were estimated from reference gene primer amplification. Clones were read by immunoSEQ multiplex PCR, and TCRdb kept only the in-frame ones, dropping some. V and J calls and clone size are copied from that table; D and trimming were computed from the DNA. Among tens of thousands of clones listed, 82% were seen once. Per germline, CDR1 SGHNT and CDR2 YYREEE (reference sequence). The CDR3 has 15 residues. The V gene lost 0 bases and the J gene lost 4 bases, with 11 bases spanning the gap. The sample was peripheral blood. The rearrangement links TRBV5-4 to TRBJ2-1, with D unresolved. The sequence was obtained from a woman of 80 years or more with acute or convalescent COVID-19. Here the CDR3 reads CASSLEARIYNEQFF. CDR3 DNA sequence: TGTGCCAGCAGCTTGGAGGCTAGGATATACAATGAGCAGTTCTTC.